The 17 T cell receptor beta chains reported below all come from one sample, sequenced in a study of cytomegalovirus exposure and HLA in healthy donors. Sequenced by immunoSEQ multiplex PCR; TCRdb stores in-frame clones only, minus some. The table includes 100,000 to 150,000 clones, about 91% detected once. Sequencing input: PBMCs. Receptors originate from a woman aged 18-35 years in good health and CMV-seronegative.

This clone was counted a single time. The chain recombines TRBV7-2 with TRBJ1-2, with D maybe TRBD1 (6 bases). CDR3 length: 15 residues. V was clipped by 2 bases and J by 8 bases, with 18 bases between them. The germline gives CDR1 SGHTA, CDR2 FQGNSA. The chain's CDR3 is CASSLRSTGFGGYTF. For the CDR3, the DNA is TGTGCCAGCAGCTTACGCTCTACAGGGTTCGGCGGCTACACCTTC.

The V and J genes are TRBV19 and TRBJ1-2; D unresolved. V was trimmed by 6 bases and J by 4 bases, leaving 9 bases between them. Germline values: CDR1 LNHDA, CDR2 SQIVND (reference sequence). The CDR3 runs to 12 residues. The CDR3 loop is CASSGGGYGYTF. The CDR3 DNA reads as TGTGCCAGTAGCGGTGGTGGCTATGGCTACACCTTC.

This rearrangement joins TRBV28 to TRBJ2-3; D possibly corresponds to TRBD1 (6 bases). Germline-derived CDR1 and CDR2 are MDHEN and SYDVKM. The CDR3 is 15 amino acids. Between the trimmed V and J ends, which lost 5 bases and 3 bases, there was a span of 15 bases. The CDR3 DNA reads TGTGCCAGCAGTACCCCCCAGGGGAAGACAGATACGCAGTATTTT. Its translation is CASSTPQGKTDTQYF.

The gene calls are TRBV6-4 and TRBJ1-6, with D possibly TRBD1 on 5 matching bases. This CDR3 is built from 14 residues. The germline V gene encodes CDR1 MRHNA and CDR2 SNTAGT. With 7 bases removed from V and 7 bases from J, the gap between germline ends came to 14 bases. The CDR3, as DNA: TGTGCCAGCAACCTCACAGGTAGCAATTCACCCCTCCACTTT. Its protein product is CASNLTGSNSPLHF.

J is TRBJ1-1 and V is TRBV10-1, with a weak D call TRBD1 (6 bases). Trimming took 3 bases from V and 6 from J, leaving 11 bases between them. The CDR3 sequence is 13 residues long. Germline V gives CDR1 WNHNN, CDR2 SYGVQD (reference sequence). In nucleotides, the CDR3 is TGCGCCAGCAGTGATTGGGGGCAGGCTGAAGCTTTCTTT. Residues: CASSDWGQAEAFF.

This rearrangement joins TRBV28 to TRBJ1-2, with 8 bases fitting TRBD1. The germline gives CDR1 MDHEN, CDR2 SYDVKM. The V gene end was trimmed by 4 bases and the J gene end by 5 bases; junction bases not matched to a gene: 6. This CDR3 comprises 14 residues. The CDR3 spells CASSSPDRVYGYTF. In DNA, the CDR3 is TGTGCCAGCAGTTCCCCGGACAGGGTTTATGGCTACACCTTC.

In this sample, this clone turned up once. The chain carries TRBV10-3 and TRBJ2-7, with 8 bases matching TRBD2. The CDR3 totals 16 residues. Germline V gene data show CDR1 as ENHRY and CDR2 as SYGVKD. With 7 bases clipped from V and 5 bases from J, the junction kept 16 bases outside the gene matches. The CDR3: CAITGAGDSPLHEQYF. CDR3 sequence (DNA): TGTGCCATCACTGGAGCGGGAGACTCCCCACTCCACGAGCAGTACTTC.

The CDR3 reads CASSLVQGEAFF. As DNA, the CDR3 is TGCGCCAGCAGCTTGGTACAGGGGGAAGCTTTCTTT. The rearrangement links TRBV5-1 to TRBJ1-1; 7 nucleotides line up with TRBD1. In germline, CDR1 is SGHRS, CDR2 YFSETQ. J lost 8 bases, V lost 0 bases, and 1 base had no gene match. The CDR3 length is 12 residues. The variable domain in full, completed from reference TRBV5-1 and TRBJ1-1, reads KAGVTQTPRYLIKTRGQQVTLSCSPISGHRSVSWYQQTPGQGLQFLFEYFSETQRNKGNFPGRFSGRQFSNSRSEMNVSTLELGDSALYLCASSLVQGEAFFGQGTRLTVV.

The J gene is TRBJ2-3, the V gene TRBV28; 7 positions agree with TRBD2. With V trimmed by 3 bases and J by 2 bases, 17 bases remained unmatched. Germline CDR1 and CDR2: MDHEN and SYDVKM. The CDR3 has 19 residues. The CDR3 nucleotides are TGTGCCAGCAGTTTTCTCTCTTCTATAGTCCAGCGGGACACAGATACGCAGTATTTT. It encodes CASSFLSSIVQRDTDTQYF.

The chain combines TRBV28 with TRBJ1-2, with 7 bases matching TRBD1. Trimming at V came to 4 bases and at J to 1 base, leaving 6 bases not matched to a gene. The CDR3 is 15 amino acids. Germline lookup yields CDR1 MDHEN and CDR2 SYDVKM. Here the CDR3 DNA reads TGTGCCAGCAGTTACCCGGACAGGAGTAACTATGGCTACACCTTC. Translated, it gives CASSYPDRSNYGYTF.

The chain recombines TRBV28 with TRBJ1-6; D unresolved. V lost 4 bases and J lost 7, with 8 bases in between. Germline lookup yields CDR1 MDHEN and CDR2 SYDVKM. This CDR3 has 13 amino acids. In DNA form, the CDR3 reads TGTGCCAGCAGTTCAACTCGGAATTCACCCCTCCACTTT. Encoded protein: CASSSTRNSPLHF.

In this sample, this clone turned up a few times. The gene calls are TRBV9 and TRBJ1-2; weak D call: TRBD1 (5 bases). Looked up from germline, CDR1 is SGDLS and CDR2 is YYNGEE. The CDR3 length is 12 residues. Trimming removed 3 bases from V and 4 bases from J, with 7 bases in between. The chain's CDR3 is CASSATVYGYTF. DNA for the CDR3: TGTGCCAGCAGCGCGACAGTCTATGGCTACACCTTC.

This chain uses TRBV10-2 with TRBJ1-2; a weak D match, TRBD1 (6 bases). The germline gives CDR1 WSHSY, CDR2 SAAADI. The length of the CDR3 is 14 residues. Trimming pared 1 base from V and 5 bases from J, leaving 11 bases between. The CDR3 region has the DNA TGCGCCAGCAGTGAGTTGGGGGCGCATTATGGCTACACCTTC. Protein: CASSELGAHYGYTF.

The CDR3 spells CASRGTSGSYEQYF. CDR3 nucleotide sequence: TGTGCCAGCAGAGGGACTAGCGGATCATACGAGCAGTACTTC. This chain uses TRBV28 with TRBJ2-7; 11 bases agree with TRBD2. Trimming took 6 bases from V and 4 from J; bases not matched to a gene: 5. The CDR3 loop spans 14 amino acids. Germline V gene data show CDR1 as MDHEN and CDR2 as SYDVKM.

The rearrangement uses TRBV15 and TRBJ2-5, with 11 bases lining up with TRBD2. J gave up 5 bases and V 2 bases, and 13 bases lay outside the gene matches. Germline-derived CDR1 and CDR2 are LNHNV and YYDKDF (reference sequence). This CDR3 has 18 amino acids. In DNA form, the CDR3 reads TGTGCCACCAGCAGACCGGGACTAGCGGCCCAGGAAGAGGAGACCCAGTACTTC. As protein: CATSRPGLAAQEEETQYF.

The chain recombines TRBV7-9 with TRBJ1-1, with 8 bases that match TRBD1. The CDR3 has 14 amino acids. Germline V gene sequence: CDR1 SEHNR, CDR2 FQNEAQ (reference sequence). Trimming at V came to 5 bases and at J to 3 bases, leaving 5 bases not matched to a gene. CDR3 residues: CASSPGTGDTEAFF. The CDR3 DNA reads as TGTGCCAGCAGCCCCGGGACAGGAGACACTGAAGCTTTCTTT.

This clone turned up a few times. CDR3 amino acids: CASSRGGQYEQYV. The CDR3 DNA sequence: TGTGCCAGCAGTAGAGGGGGACAGTACGAGCAGTACGTC. The chain links TRBV7-9 to TRBJ2-7; 7 nucleotides align to TRBD1. The V gene's germline CDR1 is SEHNR and CDR2 FQNEAQ (reference sequence). The CDR3 length is 13 residues. V shed 6 bases and J 4 bases; nucleotides not matched to a gene: 6.